The 24 T cell receptor beta chains listed next were all sequenced from one sample in a study of blood T cell repertoires in COVID-19. Profiled with immunoSEQ multiplex PCR; TCRdb holds only in-frame clones, not every one. Counted here are under 250,000 clones, under 90% occurring once; the ten biggest clones make up around 10%. Input material: peripheral blood. These receptors all come from a man aged 50-59 years with COVID-19, enrolled during active disease.

In its sample, this clone was seen once. This CDR3 is CASSRLKEGEKLFF. The CDR3 DNA is TGTGCCAGCAGCCGATTGAAGGAGGGGGAAAAACTGTTTTTT. The J gene is TRBJ1-4, the V gene TRBV4-2; perhaps TRBD1 as D (5 bases). This CDR3 region has 14 residues. Per germline, CDR1 LGHNA and CDR2 YNFKEQ. The ends were cut back, 4 bases at V and 8 bases at J, with 14 bases in the middle.

The V and J genes are TRBV2 and TRBJ1-3; D may be TRBD1 (6 bases). Germline assignment: CDR1 SNHLY and CDR2 FYNNEI. V was pared by 7 bases and J by 3 bases, with 22 bases between. The CDR3 contains 17 residues. The CDR3 protein is CASKMGTWDRNGNTIYF. CDR3 nucleotide sequence: TGTGCCAGCAAAATGGGGACATGGGATAGGAATGGAAACACCATATATTTT. Based on the CDR3 plus reference TRBV2 and TRBJ1-3, the full variable domain is EPEVTQTPSHQVTQMGQEVILRCVPISNHLYFYWYRQILGQKVEFLVSFYNNEISEKSEIFDDQFSVERPDGSNFTLKIRSTKLEDSAMYFCASKMGTWDRNGNTIYFGEGSWLTVV.

The gene calls are TRBV29-1 and TRBJ2-7; 9 bases are shared with TRBD1. The CDR3 length is 13 residues. V lost 4 bases, J lost 3 bases, and 4 bases stayed unmatched. Germline CDR1 and CDR2: SQVTM and ANQGSEA. The CDR3 DNA sequence: TGCAGCGTTGCTGAGACAGGGGGCTACGAGCAGTACTTC. Residues: CSVAETGGYEQYF.

This clone was seen only once. The chain links TRBV27 to TRBJ1-1, with TRBD1 as a possible D gene (5 bases). Looked up from germline, CDR1 is MNHEY and CDR2 is SMNVEV (reference sequence). Between the trimmed V and J ends, which lost 1 base and 6 bases, there was a span of 12 bases. The CDR3 has 14 amino acids. CDR3 DNA: TGTGCCAGCAGTTTATGGCCCCGGGGGGCTGAAGCTTTCTTT. It yields the protein CASSLWPRGAEAFF.

The chain has TRBV6-5 and TRBJ1-2; D might be TRBD1 (5 bases). V was cut by 6 bases and J by 3 bases, with 11 bases left in between. In germline, CDR1 is MNHEY, CDR2 SVGAGI. There are 13 residues in the CDR3. CDR3 region: CASRRQWDYGYTF. The CDR3 bases are TGTGCCAGCAGGCGACAGTGGGACTATGGCTACACCTTC.

The chain carries TRBV24-1 and TRBJ2-3; maybe TRBD2 (5 bases). The CDR3 sequence is 13 residues long. V was shortened by 9 bases and J by 0 bases, with 9 bases between the two germline ends. Per the germline V gene, CDR1 is KGHDR and CDR2 is SFDVKD. This CDR3 reads CATRGTSTDTQYF. In DNA, the CDR3 is TGTGCCACCCGGGGAACTAGCACAGATACGCAGTATTTT.

This clone was found once. The rearrangement joins TRBV19 to TRBJ2-7; 8 nucleotides agree with TRBD1. Trimming removed 1 base from V and 4 bases from J; junction bases left unmatched: 6. Looked up from germline, CDR1 is LNHDA and CDR2 is SQIVND (reference sequence). CDR3 length equals 15 residues. For the CDR3, the DNA is TGTGCCAGTAGTATAGCCGGACAGGGCCTGTACGAGCAGTACTTC. Amino acid sequence: CASSIAGQGLYEQYF.

This clone was found a few times. The V call is TRBV7-6, the J call TRBJ2-1; D not resolved. CDR3 length equals 14 residues. Per germline, CDR1 SGHVS and CDR2 FNYEAQ. The V and J ends lost 5 bases and 5 bases respectively, with 13 bases between them. CDR3 sequence: CASSGATRDNEQFF. CDR3 bases: TGTGCCAGCAGCGGAGCCACTCGGGACAATGAGCAGTTCTTC.

The V and J genes are TRBV2 and TRBJ2-2; TRBD2 agrees at 9 bases. V shed 6 bases and J 7 bases; nucleotides not matched to a gene: 6. Germline values: CDR1 SNHLY, CDR2 FYNNEI. The CDR3 contains 14 residues. The CDR3, as DNA: TGTGCCAGCAGCCCTAGCGGGAAGGTCGGGGAGCTGTTTTTT. Translated: CASSPSGKVGELFF. The full variable domain, with the rest looked up from reference TRBV2 and TRBJ2-2, is EPEVTQTPSHQVTQMGQEVILRCVPISNHLYFYWYRQILGQKVEFLVSFYNNEISEKSEIFDDQFSVERPDGSNFTLKIRSTKLEDSAMYFCASSPSGKVGELFFGEGSRLTVL.

This clone has just a few counts. The rearrangement links TRBV7-8 to TRBJ2-5; a possible D gene is TRBD1 (6 bases). V was pared by 3 bases and J by 5 bases, with 22 bases between. The germline CDR1 and CDR2 sequences are SGHVS and FQNEAQ. The CDR3 totals 17 residues. The CDR3 DNA is TGTGCCAGCAGCTTTTCGCCCAGGGGATACGTGGTGGAGACCCAGTACTTC. Its translation: CASSFSPRGYVVETQYF.

The chain combines TRBV28 with TRBJ1-5; no clear D gene. The germline gives CDR1 MDHEN, CDR2 SYDVKM. The germline V and J ends were trimmed by 1 base and 6 bases, with 7 bases remaining between them. This CDR3 contains 13 residues. This CDR3 reads CASSLYSGQPQHF. The CDR3 coding sequence is TGTGCCAGCAGTTTATATAGTGGTCAGCCCCAGCATTTT.

V usage is TRBV28 and J usage is TRBJ2-2, with 7 bases aligning to TRBD1. The CDR3 is 15 amino acids. The J segment lost 4 bases and the V segment lost 1 base, leaving 3 bases of the junction unmatched. Per germline, CDR1 MDHEN and CDR2 SYDVKM. CDR3 sequence reads: CASSLLSGGTGELFF. In DNA form, the CDR3 reads TGTGCCAGCAGTTTATTGTCAGGGGGCACCGGGGAGCTGTTTTTT.

The chain carries TRBV6-5 and TRBJ2-3; 9 bases are a match to TRBD2. CDR1 and CDR2 from the germline V gene are MNHEY and SVGAGI. CDR3 length: 15 residues. J lost 4 bases, V lost 8 bases, and 10 bases had no gene match. CDR3 coding DNA: TGTGCCAGCGCGGGGGCGGGAGGGAAGGCAGATACGCAGTATTTT. Its translation is CASAGAGGKADTQYF.

The chain recombines TRBV7-9 with TRBJ1-5, with TRBD1 identical over 7 bases. The CDR3 runs to 13 residues. The germline V gene has CDR1 SEHNR and CDR2 FQNEAQ (reference sequence). V shed 1 base, J shed 7 bases, and the junction held 1 base outside the gene matches. The CDR3 nucleotides read TGTGCCAGCAGCTTAGGACAGGGCCAGCCCCAGCATTTT. This encodes CASSLGQGQPQHF.

The chain carries TRBV7-9 and TRBJ2-7, with 11 bases aligning to TRBD1. The CDR3 sequence is 15 residues long. The V segment lost 4 bases and the J segment 3 bases; nucleotides outside the gene matches: 5. In germline, CDR1 is SEHNR, CDR2 FQNEAQ (reference sequence). The CDR3 loop reads CASSYMGQGVYEQYF. CDR3 in DNA: TGTGCCAGCAGCTACATGGGACAGGGGGTCTACGAGCAGTACTTC.

The chain carries TRBV19 and TRBJ1-6; 8 nucleotides align to TRBD1. This CDR3 is built from 12 residues. The trim removed 2 bases at V and 14 bases at J, leaving 2 bases unmatched. Germline assignment: CDR1 LNHDA and CDR2 SQIVND (reference sequence). This CDR3 is CASSIQGASLHF. The CDR3 DNA reads TGTGCCAGTAGTATACAGGGGGCCTCCCTCCACTTT. The variable domain in full, with the rest retrieved from reference TRBV19 and TRBJ1-6, is DGGITQSPKYLFRKEGQNVTLSCEQNLNHDAMYWYRQDPGQGLRLIYYSQIVNDFQKGDIAEGYSVSREKKESFPLTVTSAQKNPTAFYLCASSIQGASLHFGNGTRLTVT.

This clone was recorded a few times. The V and J genes are TRBV7-9 and TRBJ2-7; D perhaps matches TRBD2 (6 bases). V lost 7 bases, J lost 4 bases, and 17 bases lay in between. The length of the CDR3 is 14 residues. CDR1 and CDR2 from the germline V gene are SEHNR and FQNEAQ (reference sequence). The CDR3 sequence is CASTHGSGAYEQYF. CDR3 in DNA: TGTGCCAGCACCCACGGGTCGGGAGCTTACGAGCAGTACTTC.

This clone occurred once. The genes are TRBV12-5 and TRBJ1-3; D unresolved. The CDR3 contains 12 residues. Germline V gene data show CDR1 as LGHNT and CDR2 as FRNRAP. Trimming cost V 2 bases and J 8 bases, with 7 bases left between them. CDR3: CASGLHRDTIYF. The CDR3 nucleotides read TGTGCTAGTGGTTTGCACCGAGACACCATATATTTT.

The V call is TRBV9, the J call TRBJ2-2; maybe TRBD2 (5 bases). V lost 4 bases to trimming and J lost 4 bases, with 14 bases between them. This CDR3 spans 15 amino acids. Germline loops: CDR1 SGDLS, CDR2 YYNGEE. The CDR3 loop is CASSPRGSGTGELFF. The CDR3 DNA is TGTGCCAGCAGCCCCCGAGGGTCCGGCACCGGGGAGCTGTTTTTT.

This chain uses TRBV4-3 with TRBJ2-7; 7 bases are a match to TRBD1. After removal of 1 base from V and 0 bases from J, the junction contained 6 bases not matched to a gene. Germline assignment: CDR1 LGHNA and CDR2 YSLEER. The CDR3 is 16 amino acids. This chain's CDR3 is CASSQVWGQSSYEQYF. The CDR3 DNA sequence: TGCGCCAGCAGCCAAGTATGGGGACAGAGCTCCTACGAGCAGTACTTC.

V is TRBV12-3 or TRBV12-4 and J is TRBJ1-1; unclear D gene. The CDR3 length is 12 residues. Trimming removed 2 bases at V and 10 bases at J, with 11 bases between. DNA of the CDR3: TGTGCCAGCAGTTTATTAGCAGTAGGAGCTTTCTTT. As protein: CASSLLAVGAFF.

The CDR3: CASSKRQGRRQETQYF. The CDR3 DNA reads TGTGCCAGCAGCAAAAGACAGGGGAGGAGACAAGAGACCCAGTACTTC. The chain carries TRBV11-1 and TRBJ2-5, with 8 bases that match TRBD1. The CDR3 sequence is 16 residues long. J was trimmed by 2 bases and V by 5 bases; bases with no gene match: 10. Germline V gene sequence: CDR1 SGHAT, CDR2 FQDESV (reference sequence).

This chain connects TRBV5-1 to TRBJ1-4, with 9 bases fitting TRBD1. Per the germline V gene, CDR1 is SGHRS and CDR2 is YFSETQ. Trimming cost V 4 bases and J 6 bases; bases outside gene matches: 7. The CDR3 loop spans 15 amino acids. CDR3 amino acids: CASSPWGQGDEKLFF. The CDR3, as DNA: TGCGCCAGCAGCCCCTGGGGACAGGGAGATGAAAAACTGTTTTTT.

The chain links TRBV9 to TRBJ2-5; D call uncertain. V was clipped by 4 bases and J by 5 bases, with 9 bases between them. Germline V gene lookup returns CDR1 SGDLS and CDR2 YYNGEE. The CDR3 covers 12 residues. The CDR3 nucleotides read TGTGCCAGCAGCTCTAGTGGGGAGACCCAGTACTTC. This gives the protein CASSSSGETQYF.